The 13 T cell receptor beta chains listed next were all sequenced from one sample in a study of cytomegalovirus exposure and HLA in healthy donors. PCR primers comprised 60 Vbeta and 13 Jbeta primers. Some clones are missing from TCRdb's copy, which holds only in-frame ones; the method was immunoSEQ multiplex PCR. The sample has some 140,000 clones; around 86% are singletons. The sequenced sample was PBMCs. All receptors derive from a woman in her 50s in good health and CMV-seropositive.

The V call is TRBV19, the J call TRBJ1-4; maybe TRBD1 (5 bases). V lost 6 bases to trimming and J lost 8 bases, with 22 bases between them. The CDR3 spans 16 residues. The germline CDR1 and CDR2 sequences are LNHDA and SQIVND (reference sequence). CDR3 region: CASSIPRGGTREKLFF. The CDR3 bases are TGTGCCAGTAGCATCCCCCGGGGGGGTACAAGGGAAAAACTGTTTTTT.

This chain links TRBV4-1 with TRBJ1-2; possibly TRBD1 for D (6 bases). The V end lost 0 bases, the J end lost 4 bases, and 15 bases lay between the germline ends. The CDR3 has 16 amino acids. CDR1 is MGHRA, CDR2 YSYEKL, per germline. The CDR3 spells CASSQDRGGGGYGYTF. CDR3 DNA: TGCGCCAGCAGCCAAGATCGAGGGGGTGGCGGCTATGGCTACACCTTC.

The genes are TRBV5-1 and TRBJ2-1; 8 bases map to TRBD1. Germline-derived CDR1 and CDR2 are SGHRS and YFSETQ. This CDR3 is built from 13 residues. Unmatched junction bases numbered 7, after V lost 2 bases and J lost 12 bases. The CDR3 nucleotides are TGCGCCAGCAGCTTCTCCTCAGGGGGCAGGCAGTTCTTC. The encoded protein is CASSFSSGGRQFF.

This clone was found once. The chain couples TRBV9 to TRBJ2-5; tentative D call: TRBD1 (5 bases). The end of the DNA fits TRBJ2-7 better, so the J call may be wrong. Germline V CDR1 and CDR2: SGDLS, YYNGEE. The CDR3 length is 13 residues. CDR3 coding DNA: TGTGCCAGCAGCACCAGGTCAGGGTACGAGCAGTACTTC. It encodes CASSTRSGYEQYF.

J is TRBJ2-5 and V is TRBV2; TRBD1 matches 9 bases. The J call is in doubt because the DNA end fits TRBJ2-7 better. CDR3 length: 14 amino acids. The V gene's germline CDR1 is SNHLY and CDR2 FYNNEI. In nucleotides, the CDR3 is TGTGCCAGCAGACCAAGGACAGGGGATTACGAGCAGTACTTC. It yields the protein CASRPRTGDYEQYF.

Only a few counts were recorded for this clone. CDR3 protein: CATRLDRVAYEQYF. The CDR3 DNA is TGTGCCACCCGATTGGACAGGGTTGCCTACGAGCAGTACTTC. The rearrangement links TRBV15 to TRBJ2-7, with 8 bases matching TRBD1. With V trimmed by 8 bases and J by 2 bases, 8 bases remained unmatched. Germline V gives CDR1 LNHNV, CDR2 YYDKDF (reference sequence). The CDR3 consists of 14 residues. The entire variable domain, with the rest obtained from reference TRBV15 and TRBJ2-7, is as follows: DAMVIQNPRYQVTQFGKPVTLSCSQTLNHNVMYWYQQKSSQAPKLLFHYYDKDFNNEADTPDNFQSRRPNTSFCFLDIRSPGLGDTAMYLCATRLDRVAYEQYFGPGTRLTVT.

This clone was recorded only once. Other DNA sequences in the sample encode the same CDR3. The gene calls are TRBV18 and TRBJ2-7; D may be TRBD1 (6 bases). Germline CDR1 is KGHSH and CDR2 is LQKENI. The V end lost 2 bases, the J end lost 0 bases, and 8 bases lay between the germline ends. The CDR3 contains 14 residues. CDR3 in DNA: TGTGCCAGCTCACCAGGGGGCCCCTCCTACGAGCAGTACTTC. Translating gives CASSPGGPSYEQYF.

The rearrangement links TRBV29-1 to TRBJ2-3; 9 bases line up with TRBD2. Germline CDR1 is SQVTM and CDR2 is ANQGSEA. The trim removed 7 bases at V and 4 bases at J, leaving 3 bases unmatched. The CDR3 length is 12 residues. CDR3 DNA sequence: TGCAGCGGCCGACTAGCGGCAGATACGCAGTATTTT. This sequence encodes CSGRLAADTQYF.

The rearrangement uses TRBV7-9 and TRBJ2-2, with D perhaps matching TRBD2 (6 bases). CDR1 is SEHNR and CDR2 is FQNEAQ in the germline V gene (reference sequence). With 8 bases removed from V and 0 bases from J, the gap between germline ends came to 10 bases. The CDR3 extends over 14 amino acids. CDR3 sequence (DNA): TGTGCCAGCGGGGGACTTCCGAACACCGGGGAGCTGTTTTTT. Translating it yields CASGGLPNTGELFF.

The chain has TRBV13 and TRBJ2-1; a possible D gene is TRBD1 (6 bases). The CDR3 extends over 12 amino acids. Germline V gene lookup returns CDR1 PRHDT and CDR2 FYEKMQ (reference sequence). Trimming took 7 bases from V and 6 from J, leaving 10 bases between them. The CDR3 protein is CASTQGGNEQFF. The DNA of the CDR3 is TGTGCCAGCACCCAAGGGGGCAATGAGCAGTTCTTC.

The V call is TRBV7-8, the J call TRBJ2-1, with 11 positions matching TRBD1. V gave up 5 bases and J gave up 11 bases; unmatched junction bases: 2. The CDR3 consists of 12 residues. Germline CDR1 SGHVS, CDR2 FQNEAQ. CDR3 protein: CASSRTGGKQFF. CDR3 bases: TGTGCCAGCAGCCGGACAGGGGGCAAGCAGTTCTTC.

The table lists this clone with a count of one. The chain links TRBV11-3 to TRBJ2-2; D might be TRBD1 (5 bases). This CDR3 has 15 amino acids. Trimming stripped 2 bases from V and 4 bases from J, with 11 bases between. Germline CDR1 is SGHNT and CDR2 is YENEEA. CDR3 coding DNA: TGTGCCAGCAGCTTAACAGGAGATACCACCGGGGAGCTGTTTTTT. The encoded protein is CASSLTGDTTGELFF. The full variable domain, in which reference TRBV11-3 and TRBJ2-2 provide the parts outside the CDR3, is EAGVVQSPRYKIIEKKQPVAFWCNPISGHNTLYWYLQNLGQGPELLIRYENEEAVDDSQLPKDRFSAERLKGVDSTLKIQPAELGDSAVYLCASSLTGDTTGELFFGEGSRLTVL.

The chain employs TRBV7-9 and TRBJ1-5; the D is unclear. Trimming cost V 0 bases and J 6 bases, with 9 bases left between them. CDR3 length equals 14 residues. Germline V gene lookup returns CDR1 SEHNR and CDR2 FQNEAQ (reference sequence). The CDR3 is CASSLAGSFQPQHF. DNA of the CDR3: TGTGCCAGCAGCTTAGCCGGGAGTTTTCAGCCCCAGCATTTT.